A selection of T cell receptor beta chains follows, all from one sample in a study of cytomegalovirus exposure and HLA in healthy donors. The protocol was immunoSEQ multiplex PCR, while the TCRdb copy is restricted to in-frame clones and leaves out a portion. This table has around 140,000 clones, almost 85% appearing once. Input material: PBMCs. These receptors were taken from a woman aged 40 to 49 in good health and CMV-seronegative. Each CDR3 is given with its conserved first and last residue. The D gene is left open where the match is weak. The size field is filled for only some rows; it gives once, few, many or a size class.

V: TRBV9
J: TRBJ2-5
size: NA
D: TRBD1
DNA: TGTGCCAGCAGCGTACTGGGGACAGGGTCAACGCTAGGGACCCAGTACTTC
CDR3: CASSVLGTGSTLGTQYF

V: TRBV5-1
J: TRBJ2-1
size: NA
D: TRBD2
DNA: TGCGCCAGCAGCCCGGGGTTCCGGGAGGGCTACAATGAGCAGTTCTTC
CDR3: CASSPGFREGYNEQFF

V: TRBV11-2
J: TRBJ1-4
size: NA
D: NA
DNA: TGTGCCAGCAGCCGCACTACAGGGTCTTGGGAAAAACTGTTTTTT
CDR3: CASSRTTGSWEKLFF

V: TRBV15
J: TRBJ2-6
size: NA
D: NA
DNA: TGTGCCACCAGCAGTGCGAGTACTTCTGGGGCCAACGTCCTGACTTTC
CDR3: CATSSASTSGANVLTF

V: TRBV9
J: TRBJ2-7
size: NA
D: NA
DNA: TGTGCCAGCAGCGCATTCCAAAGCAAGCACGAGCAGTACTTC
CDR3: CASSAFQSKHEQYF

V: TRBV4-2
J: TRBJ2-3
size: NA
D: TRBD2
DNA: TGTGCCAGCAGCCAAGGCTTTGGACTAGCGGGAGGTGGGGGGGGCACAGATACGCAGTATTTT
CDR3: CASSQGFGLAGGGGGTDTQYF

V: TRBV7-8
J: TRBJ2-2
size: NA
D: TRBD1
DNA: TGTGCCAGCAGCCCGTGGGACAGGCCCCTCACCGGGGAGCTGTTTTTT
CDR3: CASSPWDRPLTGELFF

V: TRBV5-7
J: TRBJ1-5
size: NA
D: TRBD1
DNA: TGTGCCAGCAGCAACTACCCAGGACAGGGGGCTCAGCCCCAGCATTTT
CDR3: CASSNYPGQGAQPQHF

V: TRBV5-5
J: TRBJ1-2
size: NA
D: NA
DNA: TGTGCCAGCAGCTTGACAGGGAAGGCTGGCTACACCTTC
CDR3: CASSLTGKAGYTF

V: TRBV28
J: TRBJ1-2
size: few
D: NA
DNA: TGTGCCAGCAGTTTTAGGGGGAACTATGGCTACACCTTC
CDR3: CASSFRGNYGYTF

V: TRBV5-1
J: TRBJ1-6
size: NA
D: NA
DNA: TGCGCCAGCAGCCCACAGGGTGGATCACCCCTCCACTTT
CDR3: CASSPQGGSPLHF

V: TRBV4-2
J: TRBJ2-1
size: once
D: TRBD2
DNA: TGTGCCAGCAGCCTCCTAGCGGGAGGTAGCAATGAGCAGTTCTTC
CDR3: CASSLLAGGSNEQFF

V: TRBV7-7
J: TRBJ2-1
size: NA
D: NA
DNA: TGTGCCAGCAGCTTAGAGTCAGGGAATGAGCAGTTCTTC
CDR3: CASSLESGNEQFF

V: TRBV19
J: TRBJ1-1
size: once
D: NA
DNA: TGTGCCAGTAGTATAGCGGAGGCGGGGGCTGAAGCTTTCTTT
CDR3: CASSIAEAGAEAFF

V: TRBV7-9
J: TRBJ2-1
size: NA
D: TRBD1
DNA: TGTGCCAGCAGCTTAGGAGGACAGGGGGCACATGAGCAGTTCTTC
CDR3: CASSLGGQGAHEQFF

V: TRBV4-1
J: TRBJ2-1
size: few
D: NA
DNA: TGCGCCAGCAGCCGCCGTGGGGGGAAAAACTCCTACAATGAGCAGTTCTTC
CDR3: CASSRRGGKNSYNEQFF

V: TRBV5-1
J: TRBJ2-5
size: once
D: NA
DNA: TGCGCCAGCAGCCGAGGGGGTTGGGAGACCCAGTACTTC
CDR3: CASSRGGWETQYF

V: TRBV5-1
J: TRBJ1-2
size: NA
D: TRBD1
DNA: TGCGCCAGCAGCATAGGACAGGCCAGGGACTATGGCTACACCTTC
CDR3: CASSIGQARDYGYTF

V: TRBV9
J: TRBJ2-7
size: NA
D: TRBD2
DNA: TGTGCCAGCAGCGTGGGACTAGCGGGAGTCTACTACGAGCAGTACTTC
CDR3: CASSVGLAGVYYEQYF

V: TRBV5-6
J: TRBJ2-7
size: once
D: TRBD1
DNA: TGTGCCAGCAGCCAAGGCGGGACAGGGTATGGCGAGCAGTACTTC
CDR3: CASSQGGTGYGEQYF

V: TRBV5-1
J: TRBJ2-5
size: NA
D: TRBD2
DNA: TGCGCCAGCAGCTTGGAGGGAGCGGGAGGGCTGGAGACCCAGTACTTC
CDR3: CASSLEGAGGLETQYF

V: TRBV27
J: TRBJ2-7
size: NA
D: NA
DNA: TGTGCCAGCAGTACATTTCCGGGACAACCATACGAGCAGTACTTC
CDR3: CASSTFPGQPYEQYF

V: TRBV15
J: TRBJ2-7
size: NA
D: NA
DNA: TGTGCCACCCGGGACTCCCCCTACGAGCAGTACTTC
CDR3: CATRDSPYEQYF

V: TRBV18
J: TRBJ1-2
size: few
D: NA
DNA: TGTGCCAGCTCACCACCTTTACCGAAACGGAGGGACTATGGCTACACCTTC
CDR3: CASSPPLPKRRDYGYTF

V: TRBV6-1
J: TRBJ2-4
size: NA
D: TRBD1
DNA: TGTGCCAGCAGTACAGGGGGCCTAGCCAAAAACATTCAGTACTTC
CDR3: CASSTGGLAKNIQYF

V: TRBV6-5
J: TRBJ2-7
size: NA
D: NA
DNA: TGTGCCAGCAGTTACTCGCCCCTCGGGACCTACGAGCAGTACTTC
CDR3: CASSYSPLGTYEQYF

V: TRBV4-3
J: TRBJ2-2
size: once
D: TRBD1
DNA: TGCGCCAGCAGCTCACCGGGACAGGGGAATGTGGCGAGGAACACCGGGGAGCTGTTTTTT
CDR3: CASSSPGQGNVARNTGELFF

V: TRBV29-1
J: TRBJ2-3
size: NA
D: TRBD2
DNA: TGCAGCGTCGCTAGACTAGCGGGAGTGGATACGCAGTATTTT
CDR3: CSVARLAGVDTQYF

V: TRBV6-5
J: TRBJ1-5
size: NA
D: NA
DNA: TGTGCCAGCAGTGCCTCCGGGCAGCCCCAGCATTTT
CDR3: CASSASGQPQHF

V: TRBV18
J: TRBJ2-7
size: NA
D: NA
DNA: TGTGCCAGCTCACCAGAGGTGGAGGGCTACGAGCAGTACTTC
CDR3: CASSPEVEGYEQYF

V: TRBV6-5
J: TRBJ1-3
size: NA
D: NA
DNA: TGTGCCAGCCGATCCACAGGGAGCTCTGGAAACACCATATATTTT
CDR3: CASRSTGSSGNTIYF

V: TRBV7-2
J: TRBJ1-1
size: few
D: NA
DNA: TGTGCCAGCGCCATAAGAGGGAAGGGAGATCCTGAAGCTTTCTTT
CDR3: CASAIRGKGDPEAFF

V: TRBV28
J: TRBJ1-1
size: few
D: NA
DNA: TGTGCCAGCAGTGTGACAGGAATGAACACTGAAGCTTTCTTT
CDR3: CASSVTGMNTEAFF

V: TRBV2
J: TRBJ1-2
size: NA
D: NA
DNA: TGTGCCAGCAGTGGGACAGCTAACTATGGCTACACCTTC
CDR3: CASSGTANYGYTF

V: TRBV10-3
J: TRBJ2-3
size: once
D: TRBD2
DNA: TGTGCCATCAGTGAGTCATTAGCGGGGGAAGAAGATACGCAGTATTTT
CDR3: CAISESLAGEEDTQYF

V: TRBV19
J: TRBJ2-7
size: few
D: TRBD1
DNA: TGTGCCAGTAGAAGAGACAGGGCTTCCTACGAGCAGTACTTC
CDR3: CASRRDRASYEQYF

V: TRBV5-4
J: TRBJ2-5
size: NA
D: NA
DNA: TGTGCCAGCAGCTTGGATCGGGGGTACCAAGAGACCCAGTACTTC
CDR3: CASSLDRGYQETQYF

V: TRBV7-2
J: TRBJ2-6
size: NA
D: NA
DNA: TGTGCCAGCAGCTTAGACAACTCTGGGGCCAACGTCCTGACTTTC
CDR3: CASSLDNSGANVLTF

V: TRBV28
J: TRBJ1-5
size: NA
D: NA
DNA: TGTGCCAGCAGCCGGGACAATAGCAATCAGCCCCAGCATTTT
CDR3: CASSRDNSNQPQHF

V: TRBV6-5
J: TRBJ2-7
size: NA
D: TRBD2
DNA: TGTGCCAGCAGTTACTGGTCTAGCGGTATCTACGAGCAGTACTTC
CDR3: CASSYWSSGIYEQYF

V: TRBV9
J: TRBJ2-7
size: NA
D: TRBD2
DNA: TGTGCCAGCAGCAAGGACCCTAGCGGGATTTCCTACGAGCAGTACTTC
CDR3: CASSKDPSGISYEQYF

V: TRBV10-3
J: TRBJ2-3
size: NA
D: TRBD1
DNA: TGTGCCATCAGTAAAACAGGGGACGGCACAGATACGCAGTATTTT
CDR3: CAISKTGDGTDTQYF

V: TRBV11-2
J: TRBJ2-1
size: NA
D: TRBD2
DNA: TGTGCCAGCAGCCCGACTAGCGCCTATTTCTCCTACAATGAGCAGTTCTTC
CDR3: CASSPTSAYFSYNEQFF

V: TRBV7-9
J: TRBJ1-1
size: NA
D: NA
DNA: TGTGCCAGCAGCTTAGGCGGTTCGAACACTGAAGCTTTCTTT
CDR3: CASSLGGSNTEAFF

V: TRBV7-3
J: TRBJ2-2
size: NA
D: NA
DNA: TGTGCCAGCAGCTTAAGTCAGGGCGGGGAGCTGTTTTTT
CDR3: CASSLSQGGELFF

V: TRBV11-1
J: TRBJ1-5
size: NA
D: NA
DNA: TGTGCCAGCAGCCCCCGGGGGGATCAGCCCCAGCATTTT
CDR3: CASSPRGDQPQHF

V: TRBV7-9
J: TRBJ2-1
size: few
D: TRBD2
DNA: TGTGCCAGCAGCTTAGACGCGGGAGCGCGATTCTGGAATGAGCAGTTCTTC
CDR3: CASSLDAGARFWNEQFF

V: TRBV28
J: TRBJ2-1
size: NA
D: TRBD2
DNA: TGTGCCAGCAGCCCCCCGGGCGGGAGCAGCGATGAGCAGTTCTTC
CDR3: CASSPPGGSSDEQFF

V: TRBV28
J: TRBJ2-1
size: NA
D: NA
DNA: TGTGCCAGCAGTTCAACCAGGGGCCCATCCTACAATGAGCAGTTCTTC
CDR3: CASSSTRGPSYNEQFF